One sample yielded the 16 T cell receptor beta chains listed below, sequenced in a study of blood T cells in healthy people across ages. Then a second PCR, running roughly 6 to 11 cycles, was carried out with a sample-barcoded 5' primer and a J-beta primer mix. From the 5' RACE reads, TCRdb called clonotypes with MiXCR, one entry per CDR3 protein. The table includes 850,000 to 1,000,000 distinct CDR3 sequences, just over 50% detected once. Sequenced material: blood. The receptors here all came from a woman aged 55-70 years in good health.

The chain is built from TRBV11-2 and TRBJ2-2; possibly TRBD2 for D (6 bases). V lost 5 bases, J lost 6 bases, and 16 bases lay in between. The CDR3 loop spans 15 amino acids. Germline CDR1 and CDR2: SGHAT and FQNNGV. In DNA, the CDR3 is TGTGCCAGCAGCCCAACGGGGACTGGGGCCGGGGAGCTGTTTTTT. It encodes CASSPTGTGAGELFF.

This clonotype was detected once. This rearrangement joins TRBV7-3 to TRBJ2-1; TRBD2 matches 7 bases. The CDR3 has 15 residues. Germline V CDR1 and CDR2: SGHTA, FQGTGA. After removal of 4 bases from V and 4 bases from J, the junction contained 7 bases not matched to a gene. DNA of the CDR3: TGTGCCAGCAGCTCACAGCGGGGTAGATACAATGAGCAGTTCTTC. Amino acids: CASSSQRGRYNEQFF.

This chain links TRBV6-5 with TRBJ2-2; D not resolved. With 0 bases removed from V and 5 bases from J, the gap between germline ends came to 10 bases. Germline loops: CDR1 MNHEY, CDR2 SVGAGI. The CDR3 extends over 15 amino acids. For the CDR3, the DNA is TGTGCCAGCAGTTACTCGCGGCGGTGGACCGGGGAGCTGTTTTTT. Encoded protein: CASSYSRRWTGELFF.

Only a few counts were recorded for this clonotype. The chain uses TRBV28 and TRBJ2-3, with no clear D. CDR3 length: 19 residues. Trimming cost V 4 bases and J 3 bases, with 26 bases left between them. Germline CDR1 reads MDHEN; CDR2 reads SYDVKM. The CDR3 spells CASSSLILRASGHTDTQYF. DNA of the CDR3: TGTGCCAGCAGTTCTCTTATCCTTAGGGCTAGTGGGCATACAGATACGCAGTATTTT. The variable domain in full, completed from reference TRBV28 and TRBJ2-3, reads DVKVTQSSRYLVKRTGEKVFLECVQDMDHENMFWYRQDPGLGLRLIYFSYDVKMKEKGDIPEGYSVSREKKERFSLILESASTNQTSMYLCASSSLILRASGHTDTQYFGPGTRLTVL.

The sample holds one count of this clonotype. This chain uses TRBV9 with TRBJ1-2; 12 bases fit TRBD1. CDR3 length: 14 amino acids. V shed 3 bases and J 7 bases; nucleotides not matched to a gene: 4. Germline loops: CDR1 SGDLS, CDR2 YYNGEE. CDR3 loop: CASSGDRGRGGYTF. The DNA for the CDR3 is TGTGCCAGCAGCGGGGACAGGGGGCGAGGTGGCTACACCTTC.

For the CDR3, the DNA is TGTGCCAGCAGCCAAGATGGGCGATACCGGAACACCGGGGAGCTGTTTTTT. Translation gives CASSQDGRYRNTGELFF. The chain carries TRBV14 and TRBJ2-2; no firm D call. V was trimmed by 0 bases and J by 1 base, leaving 12 bases between them. The germline gives CDR1 SGHDN, CDR2 FVKESK. This CDR3 has 17 residues.

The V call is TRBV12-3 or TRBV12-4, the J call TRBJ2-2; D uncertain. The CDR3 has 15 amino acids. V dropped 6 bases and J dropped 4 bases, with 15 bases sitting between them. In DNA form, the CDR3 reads TGTGCCAGCAGGGGCAAGGAAATCATCACCGGGGAGCTGTTTTTT. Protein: CASRGKEIITGELFF.

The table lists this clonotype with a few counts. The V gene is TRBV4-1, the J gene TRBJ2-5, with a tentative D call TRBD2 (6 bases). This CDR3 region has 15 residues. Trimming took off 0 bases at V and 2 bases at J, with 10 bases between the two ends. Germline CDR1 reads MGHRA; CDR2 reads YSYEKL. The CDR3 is CASSQDEGGQETQYF. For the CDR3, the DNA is TGCGCCAGCAGCCAAGATGAGGGAGGACAAGAGACCCAGTACTTC.

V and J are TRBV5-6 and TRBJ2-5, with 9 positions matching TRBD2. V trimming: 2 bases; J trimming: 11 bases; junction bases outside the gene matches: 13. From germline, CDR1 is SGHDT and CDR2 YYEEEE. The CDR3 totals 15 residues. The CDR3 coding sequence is TGTGCCAGCAGCTTCGGGGCTAGCGGGATTCTCGGGCAGTACTTC. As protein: CASSFGASGILGQYF.

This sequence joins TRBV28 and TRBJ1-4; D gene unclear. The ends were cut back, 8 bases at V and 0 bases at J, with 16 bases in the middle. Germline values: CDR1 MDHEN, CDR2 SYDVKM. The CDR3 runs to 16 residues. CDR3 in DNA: TGTGCCAGCCGAGGTCGGCGGGGTCCAACTAATGAAAAACTGTTTTTT. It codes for CASRGRRGPTNEKLFF.

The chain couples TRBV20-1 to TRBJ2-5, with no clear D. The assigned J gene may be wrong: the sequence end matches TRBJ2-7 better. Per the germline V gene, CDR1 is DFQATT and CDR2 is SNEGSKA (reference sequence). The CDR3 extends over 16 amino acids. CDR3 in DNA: TGCAGTGCTAGACCCACATCGGGCCTCAGCATCTACGAGCAGTACTTC. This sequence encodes CSARPTSGLSIYEQYF.

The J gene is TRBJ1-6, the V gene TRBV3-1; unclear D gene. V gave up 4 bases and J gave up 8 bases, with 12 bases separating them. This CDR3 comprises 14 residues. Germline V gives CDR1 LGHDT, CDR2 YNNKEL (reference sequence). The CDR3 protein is CASSLGLSDSPLHF. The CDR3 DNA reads TGTGCCAGCAGCCTGGGCCTAAGCGATTCACCCCTCCACTTT.

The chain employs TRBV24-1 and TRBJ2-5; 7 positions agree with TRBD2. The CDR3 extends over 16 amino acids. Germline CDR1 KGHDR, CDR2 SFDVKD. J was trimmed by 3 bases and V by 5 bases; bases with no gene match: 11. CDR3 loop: CATSVSLREMEETQYF. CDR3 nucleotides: TGTGCCACCAGTGTTTCACTGCGGGAGATGGAAGAGACCCAGTACTTC.

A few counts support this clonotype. DNA for the CDR3: TGTGCCAGCAGCCGGCGTTTAGAGACCCAGTACTTC. It specifies CASSRRLETQYF. The chain is built from TRBV7-2 and TRBJ2-5, with D uncertain. The germline CDR1 and CDR2 sequences are SGHTA and FQGNSA. V lost 5 bases, J lost 4 bases, and 8 bases lay in between. This CDR3 is built from 12 residues.

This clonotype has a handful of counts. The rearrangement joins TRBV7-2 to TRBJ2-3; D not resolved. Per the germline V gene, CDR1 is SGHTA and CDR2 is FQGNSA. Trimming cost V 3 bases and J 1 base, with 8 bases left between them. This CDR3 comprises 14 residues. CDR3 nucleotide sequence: TGTGCCAGCAGCTTTTTGCACGGCACAGATACGCAGTATTTT. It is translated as CASSFLHGTDTQYF.

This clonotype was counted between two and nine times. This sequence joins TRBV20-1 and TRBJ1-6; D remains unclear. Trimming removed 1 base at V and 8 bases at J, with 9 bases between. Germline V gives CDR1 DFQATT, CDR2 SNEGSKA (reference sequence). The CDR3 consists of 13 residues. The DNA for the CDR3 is TGCAGTGCTAGAGCCAATCGGGATTCACCCCTCCACTTT. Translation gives CSARANRDSPLHF.